This T cell receptor (beta chain) was sequenced for a study of OX40 agonist ivuxolimab in advanced cancers. Study outcomes and limitations: Some nonresponders also had low normalized T-cell clonal expansion.

Germline CDR1 MNHNS, CDR2 SASEGT. The CDR3 covers 13 residues. The V end lost 2 bases, the J end lost 1 base, and 5 bases lay between the germline ends. A word on this clone: Its antigen is not known.

The assay was immunoSEQ multiplex PCR, and TCRdb's table has in-frame clones only and misses some. This sample yields 55,000 to 65,000 clones, of which approximately 81% are seen a single time; 3.5% to 4% belongs to the top ten. J is TRBJ1-1 and V is TRBV6-1; unclear D gene. The sample here was CD4+ or CD8+ T cells sorted from blood, taken in a trial of the OX40 agonist ivuxolimab. This clonotype was sampled from an adult with an advanced solid tumor such as melanoma, head and neck, liver or kidney cancer. The CDR3: CASSEQRNTEAFF. In DNA, the CDR3 is TGTGCCAGCAGTGAACAGCGGAACACTGAAGCTTTCTTT.